The clone carrying this TCR beta chain has only one observation. The antigen is undetermined. Each CDR3 protein is one row after TCRdb ran MiXCR on the 5' RACE reads. The sample comprises under 300,000 distinct CDR3 sequences, roughly a tenth of which are singletons, and about 3% rests with the top ten. Germline V gene sequence: CDR1 SGHTA, CDR2 FQGNSA. V was trimmed by 1 base and J by 7 bases, leaving 11 bases between them. The CDR3 is made up of 13 amino acids. The sample is drawn from a study of CD8 T cells in ankylosing spondylitis. Findings of the study overall: Significantly higher representation of disease-linked clones was reported for matched ankylosing spondylitis synovial fluid.

V usage is TRBV7-2 and J usage is TRBJ2-7, with a possible D match to TRBD2 (7 bases). What was sequenced was blood, either unsorted or a sorted T cell fraction (not recorded which). The clonotype comes from a male donor with ankylosing spondylitis or in good health (not recorded which). For the CDR3, the DNA is TGTGCCAGCAGCTTAGGGGGGGGCAATGAGCAGTACTTC. It yields the protein CASSLGGGNEQYF.